This T cell receptor beta chain was retrieved from a study of cytomegalovirus exposure and HLA in healthy donors. Healthy people donating bone marrow made up the donors. Trimming removed 3 bases at V and 1 base at J, with 12 bases between. The CDR3 is made up of 15 amino acids. Germline V gene data show CDR1 as MDHEN and CDR2 as SYDVKM. Study conclusions and caveats: A later analysis, which compared TCR beta chains of equal frequency, found the HLA-associated ones more clonally expanded. Listed as cytomegalovirus-associated were 150 or so TCR beta chains.

PCR primers comprised 60 Vbeta and 13 Jbeta primers. Assay used: immunoSEQ multiplex PCR; TCRdb lists only in-frame clones, some missing. The profile shows 90,000 to 100,000 clones, around two thirds of them singletons. On this clone itself: What it recognizes is unknown.

The TCR originated in a male donor in good health and CMV-seronegative. The sequencing sample was made of PBMCs. The V and J genes are TRBV28 and TRBJ1-1; no clear D. The CDR3 protein is CASSFRPGSNTEAFF. The DNA of the CDR3 is TGTGCCAGCAGTTTCCGTCCAGGCTCGAACACTGAAGCTTTCTTT.